This T cell receptor beta chain originates from a study of T cell responses to AZD1222 COVID-19 vaccine. Assay used: immunoSEQ multiplex PCR; TCRdb lists only in-frame clones, some missing. The sample carries fewer than 100,000 clones, 90% recorded once. The ends were cut back, 7 bases at V and 2 bases at J, with 10 bases in the middle. The CDR3 sequence is 13 residues long. CDR1 is KGHDR, CDR2 SFDVKD, per germline. The chain carries TRBV24-1 and TRBJ1-2; D gene uncertain. The sequencing here drew on peripheral blood, taken 28 days after the second AZD1222 dose. The TCR comes from an adult who received the AZD1222 COVID-19 vaccine. This CDR3 reads CATSKTPNYGYTF. For the CDR3, the DNA is TGTGCCACCAGCAAGACACCGAACTATGGCTACACCTTC.